This T cell receptor (beta chain) comes out of a study of early stage breast cancer tumors. Across the study: ER+/PR+/HER2- status applied to about 75% of the 16 invasive breast tumors.

Clones were sequenced by immunoSEQ multiplex PCR, and TCRdb holds only the in-frame ones, with some missing. The sample yields about 15,000 clones, approximately 84% seen once. Germline V gene data show CDR1 as MGHRA and CDR2 as YSYEKL. V shed 0 bases, J shed 0 bases, and the junction held 4 bases outside the gene matches. The CDR3 has 16 amino acids. The sequenced sample was normal breast tissue next to the tumor. The receptor was isolated from a person under 45 with breast cancer. This chain links TRBV4-1 with TRBJ2-7, with 8 bases fitting TRBD2. CDR3 sequence reads: CASSQESSGSSYEQYF. The CDR3 DNA is TGCGCCAGCAGCCAAGAAAGCAGCGGGAGCTCCTACGAGCAGTACTTC.